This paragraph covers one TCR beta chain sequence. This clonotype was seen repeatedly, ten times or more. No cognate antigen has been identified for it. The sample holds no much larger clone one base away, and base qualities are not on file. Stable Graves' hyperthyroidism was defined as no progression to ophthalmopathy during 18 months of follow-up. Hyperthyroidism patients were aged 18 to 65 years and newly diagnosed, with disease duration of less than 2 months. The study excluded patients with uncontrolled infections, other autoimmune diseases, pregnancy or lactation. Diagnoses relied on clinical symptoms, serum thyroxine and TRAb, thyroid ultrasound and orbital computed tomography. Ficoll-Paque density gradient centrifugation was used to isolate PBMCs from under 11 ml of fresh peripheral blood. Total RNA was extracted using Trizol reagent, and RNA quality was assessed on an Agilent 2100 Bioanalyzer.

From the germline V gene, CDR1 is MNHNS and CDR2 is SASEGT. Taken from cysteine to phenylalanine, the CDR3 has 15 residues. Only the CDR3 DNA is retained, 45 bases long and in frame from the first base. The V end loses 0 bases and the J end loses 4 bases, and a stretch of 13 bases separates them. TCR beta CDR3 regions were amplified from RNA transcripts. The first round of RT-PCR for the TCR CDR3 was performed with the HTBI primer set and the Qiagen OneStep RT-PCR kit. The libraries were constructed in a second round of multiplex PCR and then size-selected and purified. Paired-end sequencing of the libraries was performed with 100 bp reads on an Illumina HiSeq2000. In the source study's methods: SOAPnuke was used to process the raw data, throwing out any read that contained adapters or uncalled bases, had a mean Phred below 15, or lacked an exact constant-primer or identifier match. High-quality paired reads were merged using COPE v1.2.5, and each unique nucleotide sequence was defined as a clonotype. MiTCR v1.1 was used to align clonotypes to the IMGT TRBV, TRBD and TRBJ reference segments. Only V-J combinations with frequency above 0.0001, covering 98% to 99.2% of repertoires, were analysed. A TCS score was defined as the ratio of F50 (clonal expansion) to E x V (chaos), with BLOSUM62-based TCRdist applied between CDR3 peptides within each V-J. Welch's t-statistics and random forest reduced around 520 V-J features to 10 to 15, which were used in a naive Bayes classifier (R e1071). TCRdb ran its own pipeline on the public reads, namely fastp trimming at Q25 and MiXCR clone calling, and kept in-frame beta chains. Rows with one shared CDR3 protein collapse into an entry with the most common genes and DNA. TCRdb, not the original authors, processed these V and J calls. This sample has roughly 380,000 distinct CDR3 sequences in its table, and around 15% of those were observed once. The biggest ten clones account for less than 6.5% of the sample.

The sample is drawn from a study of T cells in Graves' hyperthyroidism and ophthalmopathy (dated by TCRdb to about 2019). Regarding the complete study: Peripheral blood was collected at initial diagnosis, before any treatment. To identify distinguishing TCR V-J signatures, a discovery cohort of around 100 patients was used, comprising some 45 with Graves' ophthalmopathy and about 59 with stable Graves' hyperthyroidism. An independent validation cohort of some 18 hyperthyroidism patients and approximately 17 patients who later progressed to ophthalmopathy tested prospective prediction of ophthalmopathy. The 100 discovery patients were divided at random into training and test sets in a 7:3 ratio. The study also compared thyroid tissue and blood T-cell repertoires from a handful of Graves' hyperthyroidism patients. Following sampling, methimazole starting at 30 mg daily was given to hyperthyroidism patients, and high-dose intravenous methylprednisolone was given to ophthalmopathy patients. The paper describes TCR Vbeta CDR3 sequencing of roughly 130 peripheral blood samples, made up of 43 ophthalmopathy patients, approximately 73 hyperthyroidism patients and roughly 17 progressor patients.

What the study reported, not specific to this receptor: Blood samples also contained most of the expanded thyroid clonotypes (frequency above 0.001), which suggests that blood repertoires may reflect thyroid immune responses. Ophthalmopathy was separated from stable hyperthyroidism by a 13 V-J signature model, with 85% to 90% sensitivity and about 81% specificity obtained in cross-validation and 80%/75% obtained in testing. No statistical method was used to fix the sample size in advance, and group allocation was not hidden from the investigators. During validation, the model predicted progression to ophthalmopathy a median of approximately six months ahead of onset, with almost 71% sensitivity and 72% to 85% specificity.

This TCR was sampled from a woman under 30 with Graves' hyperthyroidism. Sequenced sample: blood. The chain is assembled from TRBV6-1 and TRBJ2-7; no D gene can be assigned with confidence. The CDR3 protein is CASSEALGLFYEQYF. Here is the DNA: TGTGCCAGCAGTGAAGCGCTGGGTTTGTTTTACGAGCAGTACTTC.